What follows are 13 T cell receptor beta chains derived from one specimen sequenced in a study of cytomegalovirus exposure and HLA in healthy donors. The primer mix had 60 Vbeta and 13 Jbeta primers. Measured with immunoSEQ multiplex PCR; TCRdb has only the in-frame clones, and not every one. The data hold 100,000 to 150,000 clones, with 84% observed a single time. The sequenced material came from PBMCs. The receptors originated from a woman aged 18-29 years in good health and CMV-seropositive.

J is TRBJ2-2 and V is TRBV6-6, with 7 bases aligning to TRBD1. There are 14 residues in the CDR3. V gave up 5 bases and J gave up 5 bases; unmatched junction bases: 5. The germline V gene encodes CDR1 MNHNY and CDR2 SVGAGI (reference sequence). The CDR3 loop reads CASSARTGTGELFF. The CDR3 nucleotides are TGTGCCAGCAGTGCCCGGACAGGTACCGGGGAGCTGTTTTTT.

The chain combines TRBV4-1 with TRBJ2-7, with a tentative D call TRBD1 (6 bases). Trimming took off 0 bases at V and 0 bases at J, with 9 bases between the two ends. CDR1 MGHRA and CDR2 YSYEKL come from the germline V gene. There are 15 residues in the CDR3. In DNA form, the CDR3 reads TGCGCCAGCAGCCAAGATTTAGGGGGCTCCTACGAGCAGTACTTC. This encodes CASSQDLGGSYEQYF.

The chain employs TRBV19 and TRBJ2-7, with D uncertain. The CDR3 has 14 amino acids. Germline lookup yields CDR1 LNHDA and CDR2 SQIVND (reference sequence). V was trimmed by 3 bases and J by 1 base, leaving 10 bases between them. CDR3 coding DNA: TGTGCCAGTAGTATCGAGTTGCCATCCTACGAGCAGTACTTC. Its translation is CASSIELPSYEQYF.

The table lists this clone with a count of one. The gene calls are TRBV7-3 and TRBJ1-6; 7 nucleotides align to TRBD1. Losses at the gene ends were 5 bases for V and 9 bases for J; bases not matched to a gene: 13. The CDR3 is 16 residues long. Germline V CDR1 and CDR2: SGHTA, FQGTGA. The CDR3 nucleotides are TGTGCCAGCAGCCCCGAGGACAGGTCTTTAGGTTCACCCCTCCACTTT. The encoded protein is CASSPEDRSLGSPLHF.

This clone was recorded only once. As DNA, the CDR3 is TGTGCCAGCAGCTCAATCGGGACTCTCAAGGAGTACCAAGAGACCCAGTACTTC. Translation: CASSSIGTLKEYQETQYF. V is TRBV7-9 and J is TRBJ2-5, with D perhaps TRBD2 (6 bases). Germline CDR1 reads SEHNR; CDR2 reads FQNEAQ (reference sequence). V was shortened by 4 bases and J by 0 bases, with 21 bases between the two germline ends. The CDR3 has 18 residues.

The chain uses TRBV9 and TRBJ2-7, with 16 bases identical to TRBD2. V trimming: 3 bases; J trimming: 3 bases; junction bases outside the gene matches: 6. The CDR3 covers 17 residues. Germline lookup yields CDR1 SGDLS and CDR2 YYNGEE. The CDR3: CASSGGLAGGPDYEQYF. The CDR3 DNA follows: TGTGCCAGCAGCGGGGGACTAGCGGGGGGGCCTGACTACGAGCAGTACTTC.

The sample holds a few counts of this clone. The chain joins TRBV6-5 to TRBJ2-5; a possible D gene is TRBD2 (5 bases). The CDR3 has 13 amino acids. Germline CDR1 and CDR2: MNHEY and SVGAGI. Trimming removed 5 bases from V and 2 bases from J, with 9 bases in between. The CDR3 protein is CASSSPGQETQYF. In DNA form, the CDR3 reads TGTGCCAGCAGTAGTCCGGGACAAGAGACCCAGTACTTC.

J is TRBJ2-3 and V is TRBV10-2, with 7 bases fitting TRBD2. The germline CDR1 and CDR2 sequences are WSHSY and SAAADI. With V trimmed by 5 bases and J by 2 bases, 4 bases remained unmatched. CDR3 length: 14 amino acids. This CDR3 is CASSPGTITDTQYF. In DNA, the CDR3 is TGCGCCAGCAGTCCCGGGACTATCACAGATACGCAGTATTTT.

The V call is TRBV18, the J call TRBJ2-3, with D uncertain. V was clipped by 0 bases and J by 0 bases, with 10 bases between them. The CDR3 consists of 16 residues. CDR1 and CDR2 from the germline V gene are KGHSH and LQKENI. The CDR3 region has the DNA TGTGCCAGCTCACCACCGGGCACACCTAGCACAGATACGCAGTATTTT. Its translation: CASSPPGTPSTDTQYF.

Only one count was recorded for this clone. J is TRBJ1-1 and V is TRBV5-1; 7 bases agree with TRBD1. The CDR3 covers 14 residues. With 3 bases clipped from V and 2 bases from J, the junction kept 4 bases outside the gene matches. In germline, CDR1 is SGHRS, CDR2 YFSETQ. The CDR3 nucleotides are TGCGCCAGCAGCTCCCGACAGGGAAACACTGAAGCTTTCTTT. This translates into CASSSRQGNTEAFF. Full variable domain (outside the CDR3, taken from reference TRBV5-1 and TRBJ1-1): KAGVTQTPRYLIKTRGQQVTLSCSPISGHRSVSWYQQTPGQGLQFLFEYFSETQRNKGNFPGRFSGRQFSNSRSEMNVSTLELGDSALYLCASSSRQGNTEAFFGQGTRLTVV.

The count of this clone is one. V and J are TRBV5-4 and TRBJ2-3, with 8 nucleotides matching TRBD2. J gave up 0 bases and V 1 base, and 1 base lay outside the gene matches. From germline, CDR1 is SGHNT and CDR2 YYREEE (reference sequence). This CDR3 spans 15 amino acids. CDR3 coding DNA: TGTGCCAGCAGCTTGCCGGGGGGGAGCACAGATACGCAGTATTTT. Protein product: CASSLPGGSTDTQYF.

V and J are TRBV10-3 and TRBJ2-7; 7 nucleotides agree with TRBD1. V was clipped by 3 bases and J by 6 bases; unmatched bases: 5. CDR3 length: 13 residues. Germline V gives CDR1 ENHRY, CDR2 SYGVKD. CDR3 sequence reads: CAISEGRGSEQYF. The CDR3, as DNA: TGTGCCATCAGTGAAGGCAGGGGGAGCGAGCAGTACTTC.

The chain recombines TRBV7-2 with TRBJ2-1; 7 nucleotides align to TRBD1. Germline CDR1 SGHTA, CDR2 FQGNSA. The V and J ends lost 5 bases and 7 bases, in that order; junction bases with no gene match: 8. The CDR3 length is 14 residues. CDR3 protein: CASSPGNRGNEQFF. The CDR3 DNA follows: TGTGCCAGCAGCCCCGGAAACAGGGGTAATGAGCAGTTCTTC. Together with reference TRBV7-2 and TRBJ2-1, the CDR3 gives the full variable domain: GAGVSQSPSNKVTEKGKDVELRCDPISGHTALYWYRQSLGQGLEFLIYFQGNSAPDKSGLPSDRFSAERTGGSVSTLTIQRTQQEDSAVYLCASSPGNRGNEQFFGPGTRLTVL.